A single sample is the source of the 13 T cell receptor beta chains below, sequenced in a study of neurological immune-mediated disorders (dated 2019 in TCRdb). The receptor library was made with 5' RACE. TCRdb records Illumina HiSeq 2500 as the sequencer. TCRdb passed the public sequencing reads through fastp at Q25 and MiXCR, retaining productive beta sequences. Rows matching on CDR3 protein sequence are summarized as one entry with the most common DNA and genes. This sample has about 52,000 distinct CDR3 sequences in its table, and 3.8% of those were observed once. Over 5% of the sample goes to the ten largest clones. Sequences were obtained from PBMCs. The source of these receptors is a man in his fifties or sixties with multiple sclerosis.

The sample holds many counts of this clonotype. The chain links TRBV20-1 to TRBJ2-7; 7 bases line up with TRBD1. Germline V gives CDR1 DFQATT, CDR2 SNEGSKA (reference sequence). J was trimmed by 0 bases and V by 5 bases; bases with no gene match: 7. There are 14 residues in the CDR3. For the CDR3, the DNA is TGCAGTGCTCCGGGACAGCGAAGCTCCTACGAGCAGTACTTC. Its protein product is CSAPGQRSSYEQYF.

Remarks on this clonotype: A much larger clone lies one base from this, so it may be a read error. This sequence joins TRBV11-1 and TRBJ2-7, with D possibly TRBD1 on 6 matching bases. Trimming stripped 5 bases from V and 2 bases from J, with 16 bases between. The CDR3 loop spans 15 amino acids. Germline V gives CDR1 SGHAT, CDR2 FQDESV (reference sequence). Here the CDR3 reads CASSREMTGPYEQYF. The CDR3 nucleotides are TGTGCCAGCAGCCGAGAAATGACAGGACCCTACGAGCAGTACTTC.

This clonotype was seen at least ten times. The gene calls are TRBV5-1 and TRBJ1-3; perhaps TRBD1 as D (6 bases). The CDR3 consists of 17 residues. The germline gives CDR1 SGHRS, CDR2 YFSETQ. V lost 0 bases and J 1 base, leaving 14 bases between the germline ends. The chain's CDR3 is CASSLAPRTDSGNTIYF. In DNA form, the CDR3 reads TGCGCCAGCAGCTTGGCCCCGCGGACAGATTCTGGAAACACCATATATTTT.

The sample holds many counts of this clonotype. The chain has TRBV13 and TRBJ2-4, with D perhaps matching TRBD1 (6 bases). V was pared by 5 bases and J by 0 bases, with 17 bases between. This CDR3 spans 17 amino acids. Germline CDR1 and CDR2: PRHDT and FYEKMQ (reference sequence). The CDR3 loop reads CASSSQLAGVAKNIQYF. CDR3 DNA: TGTGCCAGCAGCAGCCAATTGGCAGGGGTAGCCAAAAACATTCAGTACTTC. The full variable domain, in which reference TRBV13 and TRBJ2-4 provide the parts outside the CDR3, is AAGVIQSPRHLIKEKRETATLKCYPIPRHDTVYWYQQGPGQDPQFLISFYEKMQSDKGSIPDRFSAQQFSDYHSELNMSSLELGDSALYFCASSSQLAGVAKNIQYFGAGTRLSVL.

This clonotype came up many times. This sequence may be a read error, since a much larger clone differs from it by one base. V gene TRBV5-1 combines with J gene TRBJ2-1; 12 bases are shared with TRBD2. Germline CDR1 SGHRS, CDR2 YFSETQ. The CDR3 totals 15 residues. CDR3 loop: CANSSGLAGSAEQFF. The DNA of the CDR3 is TGCGCCAACAGCTCAGGACTAGCGGGATCCGCTGAGCAGTTCTTC. The whole variable domain, remainder taken from reference TRBV5-1 and TRBJ2-1, is KAGVTQTPRYLIKTRGQQVTLSCSPISGHRSVSWYQQTPGQGLQFLFEYFSETQRNKGNFPGRFSGRQFSNSRSEMNVSTLELGDSALYLCANSSGLAGSAEQFFGPGTRLTVL.

This clonotype was recorded at least ten times. The chain recombines TRBV7-6 with TRBJ2-1; 8 nucleotides match TRBD2. CDR1 is SGHVS, CDR2 FNYEAQ, per germline. This CDR3 comprises 14 residues. After removal of 3 bases from V and 10 bases from J, the junction contained 8 bases not matched to a gene. The CDR3 nucleotides read TGTGCCAGCAGCTTCAGCGGGGGTACAGGGGAGCAGTTCTTC. As protein: CASSFSGGTGEQFF.

This clonotype was counted many times. The chain joins TRBV5-1 to TRBJ2-1; TRBD2 aligns across 14 bases. The junction had 11 bases not matched to a gene; V was cut back by 4 bases and J by 8 bases. CDR1 is SGHRS, CDR2 YFSETQ, per germline. The CDR3 covers 17 residues. The DNA for the CDR3 is TGCGCCAGCAGCCCGGGACTAGCGGGGGCCCTGGGAGATGAGCAGTTCTTC. Its protein product is CASSPGLAGALGDEQFF.

This clonotype was detected ten times or more. V usage is TRBV20-1 and J usage is TRBJ2-3; possibly TRBD1 or TRBD2 for D (5 bases each). Trimming removed 3 bases from V and 3 bases from J, with 10 bases in between. The CDR3 totals 13 residues. Germline V gene data show CDR1 as DFQATT and CDR2 as SNEGSKA (reference sequence). The CDR3 DNA sequence: TGCAGTGCTAGGGGGGTGGGTACAGATACGCAGTATTTT. This gives the protein CSARGVGTDTQYF.

This clonotype showed up many times. The rearrangement uses TRBV2 and TRBJ2-2; 12 bases match TRBD2. The length of the CDR3 is 18 residues. Germline-derived CDR1 and CDR2 are SNHLY and FYNNEI. After removal of 8 bases from V and 4 bases from J, the junction contained 14 bases not matched to a gene. The CDR3 region is CASYSGLAGGLGTGELFF. In DNA form, the CDR3 reads TGTGCCAGCTACTCCGGGCTAGCGGGAGGGTTGGGCACCGGGGAGCTGTTTTTT.

This clonotype occurred many times. One end of the junction does not line up with germline, which may come from a read error. The genes are TRBV20-1 and TRBJ1-2; D is unresolved. Germline V gene sequence: CDR1 DFQATT, CDR2 SNEGSKA (reference sequence). The CDR3 totals 10 residues. The CDR3 protein is CSARRDGYTF. The CDR3 DNA reads as TGCAGCGCTAGACGGGATGGCTACACCTTC.

This clonotype showed up many times. The J gene is TRBJ1-6, the V gene TRBV20-1, with 8 positions matching TRBD1. Germline CDR1 and CDR2: DFQATT and SNEGSKA (reference sequence). The CDR3 spans 15 residues. The trim removed 3 bases at V and 6 bases at J, leaving 7 bases unmatched. CDR3 coding DNA: TGCAGTGCTAGTTTTGTTACAGGGGGTAATTCACCCCTCCACTTT. Its protein is CSASFVTGGNSPLHF.

Many counts were recorded for this clonotype. This chain connects TRBV5-5 to TRBJ1-3; the match to TRBD1 covers 8 bases. This CDR3 region has 15 residues. Germline CDR1 and CDR2: SGHKS and YYEKEE (reference sequence). V lost 4 bases and J lost 4; bases outside the gene matches: 7. The CDR3 sequence: CASSALGQVGNTIYF. CDR3 nucleotide sequence: TGTGCCAGCAGCGCGCTGGGACAGGTGGGAAACACCATATATTTT.

The gene calls are TRBV29-1 and TRBJ2-4; TRBD1 aligns across 11 bases. CDR3 size: 16 residues. Germline V gene data show CDR1 as SQVTM and CDR2 as ANQGSEA. V lost 7 bases to trimming and J lost 0 bases; unmatched junction nucleotides: 8. The CDR3 sequence: CSAKAGTGGAKNIQYF. DNA for the CDR3: TGCAGCGCAAAAGCTGGGACAGGGGGAGCCAAAAACATTCAGTACTTC.